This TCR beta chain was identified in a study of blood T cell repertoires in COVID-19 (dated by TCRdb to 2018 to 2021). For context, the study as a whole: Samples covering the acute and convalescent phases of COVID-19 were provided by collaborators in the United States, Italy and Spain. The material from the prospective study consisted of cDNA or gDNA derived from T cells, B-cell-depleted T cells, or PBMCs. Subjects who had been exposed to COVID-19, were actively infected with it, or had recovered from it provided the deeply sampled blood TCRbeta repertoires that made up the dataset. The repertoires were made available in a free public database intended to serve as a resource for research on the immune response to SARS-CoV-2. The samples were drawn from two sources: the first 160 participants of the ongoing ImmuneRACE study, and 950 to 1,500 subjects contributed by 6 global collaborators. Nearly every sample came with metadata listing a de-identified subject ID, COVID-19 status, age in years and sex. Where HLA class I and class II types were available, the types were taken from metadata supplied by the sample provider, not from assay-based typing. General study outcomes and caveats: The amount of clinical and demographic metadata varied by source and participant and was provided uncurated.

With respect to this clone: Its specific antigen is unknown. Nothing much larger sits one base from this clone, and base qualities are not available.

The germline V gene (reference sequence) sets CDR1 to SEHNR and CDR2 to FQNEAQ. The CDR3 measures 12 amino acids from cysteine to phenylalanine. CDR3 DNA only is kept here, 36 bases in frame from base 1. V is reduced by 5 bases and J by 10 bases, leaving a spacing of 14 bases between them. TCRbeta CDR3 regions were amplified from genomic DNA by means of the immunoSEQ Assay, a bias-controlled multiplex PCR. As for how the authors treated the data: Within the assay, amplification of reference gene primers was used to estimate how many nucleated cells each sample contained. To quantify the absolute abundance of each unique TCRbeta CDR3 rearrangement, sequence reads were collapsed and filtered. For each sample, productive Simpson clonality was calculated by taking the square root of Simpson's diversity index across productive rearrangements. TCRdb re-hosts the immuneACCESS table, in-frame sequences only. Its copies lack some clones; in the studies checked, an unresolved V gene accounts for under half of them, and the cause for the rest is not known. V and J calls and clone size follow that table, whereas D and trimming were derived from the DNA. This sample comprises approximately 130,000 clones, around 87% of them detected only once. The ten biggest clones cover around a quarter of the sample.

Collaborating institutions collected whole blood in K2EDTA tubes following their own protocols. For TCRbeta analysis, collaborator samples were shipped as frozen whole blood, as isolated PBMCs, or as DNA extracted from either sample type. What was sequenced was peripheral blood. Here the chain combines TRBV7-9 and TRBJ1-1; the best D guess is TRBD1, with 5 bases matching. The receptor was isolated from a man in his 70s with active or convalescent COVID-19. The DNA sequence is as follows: TGTGCCAGCAGCCCATGGGGGGAGGGAGCTTTCTTT. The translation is CASSPWGEGAFF.